Below are 6 T cell receptor beta chains sequenced from a single sample in a study of T cell repertoires in cytomegalovirus infection. From the reads, TCRdb called clonotypes with MiXCR, one entry per CDR3 protein. The sample shows roughly 990,000 distinct CDR3 sequences, roughly 30% of them seen only once. Their target antigens are unknown. This specimen was cultured CD8+ T cells from PBMCs, taken from culture after CMV antigen stimulation. These receptors were taken from a human donor in good health (CMV status not recorded). Some clones in this sample may be carry-over from other donors' samples.

The chain couples TRBV9 to TRBJ1-4; D gene ambiguous. Per germline, CDR1 SGDLS and CDR2 YYNGEE. The CDR3 is 12 amino acids. V dropped 3 bases and J dropped 9 bases, with 9 bases sitting between them. CDR3 DNA sequence: TGTGCCAGCAGCGGGATGGAGCAAAAACTGTTTTTT. This codes for CASSGMEQKLFF. The whole variable domain, remainder taken from reference TRBV9 and TRBJ1-4, is DSGVTQTPKHLITATGQRVTLRCSPRSGDLSVYWYQQSLDQGLQFLIQYYNGEERAKGNILERFSAQQFPDLHSELNLSSLELGDSALYFCASSGMEQKLFFGSGTQLSVL.

This clonotype turned up a few times. J is TRBJ1-2 and V is TRBV4-3; 7 nucleotides align to TRBD1. CDR3 length equals 15 residues. The V and J ends lost 3 bases and 14 bases, in that order; junction bases with no gene match: 18. Germline V gene lookup returns CDR1 LGHNA and CDR2 YSLEER. CDR3 nucleotides: TGCGCCAGCAGCCATGGAACCGGGACAGAGCTACCTTCGACCTTC. It codes for CASSHGTGTELPSTF.

This chain uses TRBV12-3 or TRBV12-4 with TRBJ1-5, with TRBD1 matching over 9 bases. This CDR3 contains 14 residues. V was clipped by 3 bases and J by 6 bases; unmatched bases: 3. The DNA of the CDR3 is TGTGCCAGCAGTTTGGACAGGGGAACTCAGCCCCAGCATTTT. Its protein is CASSLDRGTQPQHF.

The gene calls are TRBV28 and TRBJ1-5, with D unresolved. The CDR3 runs to 14 residues. Germline V gene lookup returns CDR1 MDHEN and CDR2 SYDVKM. Trimming removed 7 bases from V and 5 bases from J, with 15 bases in between. The CDR3 spells CASTPPGPHQPQHF. Here the CDR3 DNA reads TGTGCCAGCACCCCTCCGGGCCCTCATCAGCCCCAGCATTTT.

The V call is TRBV6-5, the J call TRBJ2-6, with 8 positions matching TRBD2. The CDR3 is made up of 15 amino acids. J was trimmed by 3 bases and V by 8 bases; bases with no gene match: 6. CDR1 and CDR2 from the germline V gene are MNHEY and SVGAGI. CDR3 region: CASREGVYGANVLTF. CDR3 sequence (DNA): TGTGCCAGCCGGGAGGGGGTTTATGGGGCCAACGTCCTGACTTTC.

Many counts were recorded for this clonotype. The V and J genes are TRBV6-1 and TRBJ2-7, with 13 bases that match TRBD2. Germline values: CDR1 MNHNS, CDR2 SASEGT. The junction had 17 bases not matched to a gene; V was cut back by 6 bases and J by 6 bases. This CDR3 comprises 18 residues. CDR3 coding DNA: TGTGCCAGCAGAAAGAGTACCGGACTAGCGGGGGTTGGTGGCGAGCAGTACGTC. Translation gives CASRKSTGLAGVGGEQYV.